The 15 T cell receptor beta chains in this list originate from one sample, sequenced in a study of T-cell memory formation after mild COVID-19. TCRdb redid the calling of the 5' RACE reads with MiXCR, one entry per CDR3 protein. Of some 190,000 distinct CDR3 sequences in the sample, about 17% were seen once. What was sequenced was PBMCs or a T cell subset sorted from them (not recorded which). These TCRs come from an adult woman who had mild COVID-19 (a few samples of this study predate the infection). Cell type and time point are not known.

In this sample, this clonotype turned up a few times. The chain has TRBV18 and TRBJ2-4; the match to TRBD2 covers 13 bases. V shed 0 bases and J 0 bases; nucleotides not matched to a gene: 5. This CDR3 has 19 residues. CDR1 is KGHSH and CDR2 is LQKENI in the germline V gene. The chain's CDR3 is CASSPPTSGRRLAKNIQYF. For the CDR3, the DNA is TGTGCCAGCTCACCACCGACTAGCGGGAGGCGATTAGCCAAAAACATTCAGTACTTC.

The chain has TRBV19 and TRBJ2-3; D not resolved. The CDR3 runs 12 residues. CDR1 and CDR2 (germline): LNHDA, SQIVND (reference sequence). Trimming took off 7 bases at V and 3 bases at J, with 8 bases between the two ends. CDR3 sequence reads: CASKEKTDTQYF. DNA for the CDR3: TGTGCCAGTAAAGAGAAAACAGATACGCAGTATTTT.

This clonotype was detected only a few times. CDR3 coding DNA: TGTGCCACCAGTGATTCCAACTATGGCTACACCTTC. Translated, it gives CATSDSNYGYTF. The chain uses TRBV24-1 and TRBJ1-2; D unclear. CDR3 length: 12 residues. Trimming left V 2 bases short and J 2 bases short, with 2 bases between. Germline CDR1 is KGHDR and CDR2 is SFDVKD.

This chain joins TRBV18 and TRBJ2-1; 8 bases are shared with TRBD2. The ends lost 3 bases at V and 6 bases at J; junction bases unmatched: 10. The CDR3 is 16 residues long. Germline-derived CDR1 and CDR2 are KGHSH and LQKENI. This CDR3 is CASSPPGLARFNEQFF. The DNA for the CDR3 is TGTGCCAGCTCACCCCCTGGACTAGCACGATTCAATGAGCAGTTCTTC.

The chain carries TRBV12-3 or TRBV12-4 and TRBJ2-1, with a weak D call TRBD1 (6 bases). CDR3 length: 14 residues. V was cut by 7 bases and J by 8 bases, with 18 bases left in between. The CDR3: CASIVQGAVYEQFF. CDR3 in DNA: TGTGCCAGCATCGTACAGGGAGCGGTTTATGAGCAGTTCTTC.

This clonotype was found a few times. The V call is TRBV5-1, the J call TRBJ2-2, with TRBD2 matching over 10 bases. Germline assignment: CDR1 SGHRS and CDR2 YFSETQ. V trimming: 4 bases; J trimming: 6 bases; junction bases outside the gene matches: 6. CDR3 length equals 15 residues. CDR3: CASSLAGDLPGELFF. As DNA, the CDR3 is TGCGCCAGCAGCCTAGCGGGAGATCTGCCCGGGGAGCTGTTTTTT.

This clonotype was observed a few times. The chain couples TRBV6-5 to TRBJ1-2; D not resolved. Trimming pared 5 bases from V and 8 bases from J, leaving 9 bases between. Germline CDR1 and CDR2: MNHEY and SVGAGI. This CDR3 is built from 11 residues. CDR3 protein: CASSDVGGYTF. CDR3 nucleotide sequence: TGTGCCAGCAGTGACGTGGGAGGCTACACCTTC.

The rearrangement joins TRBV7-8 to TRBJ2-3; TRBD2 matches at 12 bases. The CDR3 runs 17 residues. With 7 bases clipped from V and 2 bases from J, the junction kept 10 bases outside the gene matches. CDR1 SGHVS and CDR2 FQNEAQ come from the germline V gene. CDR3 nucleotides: TGTGCCAGCACCCCTTCGACTAGCGGGAGATCCACAGATACGCAGTATTTT. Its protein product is CASTPSTSGRSTDTQYF.

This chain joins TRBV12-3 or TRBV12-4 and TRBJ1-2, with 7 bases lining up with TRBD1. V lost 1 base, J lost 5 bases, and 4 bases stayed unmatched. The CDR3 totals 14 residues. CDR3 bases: TGTGCCAGCAGTTTAGTCTCAGGGGGATATGGCTACACCTTC. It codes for CASSLVSGGYGYTF.

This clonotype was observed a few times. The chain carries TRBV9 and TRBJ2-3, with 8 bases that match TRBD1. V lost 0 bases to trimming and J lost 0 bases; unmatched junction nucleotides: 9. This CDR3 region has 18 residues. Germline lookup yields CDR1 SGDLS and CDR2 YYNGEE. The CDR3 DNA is TGTGCCAGCAGCGTAGGGGACAGGTCCCAATTAAGCACAGATACGCAGTATTTT. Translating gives CASSVGDRSQLSTDTQYF.

The CDR3 loop is CASSGRESGDTQYF. The CDR3 coding sequence is TGTGCCAGCAGTGGGCGGGAGTCGGGAGATACGCAGTATTTT. This chain links TRBV2 with TRBJ2-3; TRBD2 matches at 7 bases. Germline CDR1 and CDR2: SNHLY and FYNNEI. CDR3 length: 14 amino acids. Germline trimming cut 4 bases from V and 5 bases from J; bases unmatched to any gene: 6.

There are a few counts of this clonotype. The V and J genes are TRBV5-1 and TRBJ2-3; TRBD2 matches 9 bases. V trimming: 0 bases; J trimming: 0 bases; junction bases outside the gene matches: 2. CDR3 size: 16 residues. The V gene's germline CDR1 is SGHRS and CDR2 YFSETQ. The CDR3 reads CASSLGLAVSTDTQYF. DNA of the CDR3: TGCGCCAGCAGCTTGGGACTAGCGGTTAGCACAGATACGCAGTATTTT. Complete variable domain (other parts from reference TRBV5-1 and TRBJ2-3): KAGVTQTPRYLIKTRGQQVTLSCSPISGHRSVSWYQQTPGQGLQFLFEYFSETQRNKGNFPGRFSGRQFSNSRSEMNVSTLELGDSALYLCASSLGLAVSTDTQYFGPGTRLTVL.

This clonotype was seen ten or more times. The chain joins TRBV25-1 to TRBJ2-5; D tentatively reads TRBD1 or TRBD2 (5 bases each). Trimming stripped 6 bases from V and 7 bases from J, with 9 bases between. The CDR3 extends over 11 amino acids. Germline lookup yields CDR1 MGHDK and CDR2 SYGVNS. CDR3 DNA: TGTGCCAGCAGCGGGGCGGGGACCCAGTACTTC. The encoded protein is CASSGAGTQYF.

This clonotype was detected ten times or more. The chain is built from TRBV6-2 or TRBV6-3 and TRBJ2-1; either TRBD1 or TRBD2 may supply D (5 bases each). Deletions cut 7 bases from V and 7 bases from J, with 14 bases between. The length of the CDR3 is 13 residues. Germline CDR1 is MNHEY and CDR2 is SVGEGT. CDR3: CASKGLAKNEQFF. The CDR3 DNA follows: TGTGCCAGCAAGGGGCTAGCCAAGAATGAGCAGTTCTTC.

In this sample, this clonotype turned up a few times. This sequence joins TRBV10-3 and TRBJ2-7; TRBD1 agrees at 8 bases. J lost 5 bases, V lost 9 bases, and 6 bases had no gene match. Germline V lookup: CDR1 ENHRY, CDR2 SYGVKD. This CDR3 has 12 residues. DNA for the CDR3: TGTGCCATAAGGACAGGGTACCACGAGCAGTACTTC. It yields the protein CAIRTGYHEQYF.